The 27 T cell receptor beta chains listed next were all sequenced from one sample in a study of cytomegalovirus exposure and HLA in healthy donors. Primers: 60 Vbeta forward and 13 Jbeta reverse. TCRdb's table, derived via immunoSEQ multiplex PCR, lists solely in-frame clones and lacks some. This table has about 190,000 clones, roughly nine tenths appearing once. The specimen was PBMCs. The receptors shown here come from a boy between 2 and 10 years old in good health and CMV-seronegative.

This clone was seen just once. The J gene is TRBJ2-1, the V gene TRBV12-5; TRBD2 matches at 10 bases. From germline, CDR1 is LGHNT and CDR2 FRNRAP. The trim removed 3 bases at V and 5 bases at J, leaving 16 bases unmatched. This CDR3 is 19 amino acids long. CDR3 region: CASGFSPLGSGRFNNEQFF. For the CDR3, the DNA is TGTGCTAGTGGTTTTAGTCCCCTGGGTAGCGGGAGGTTCAACAATGAGCAGTTCTTC.

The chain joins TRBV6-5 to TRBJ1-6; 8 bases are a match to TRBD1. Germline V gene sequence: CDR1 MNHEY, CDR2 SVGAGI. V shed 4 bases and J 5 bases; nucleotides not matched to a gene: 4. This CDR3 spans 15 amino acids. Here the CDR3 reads CASSWTGPDNSPLHF. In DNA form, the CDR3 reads TGTGCCAGCAGTTGGACAGGGCCAGATAATTCACCCCTCCACTTT.

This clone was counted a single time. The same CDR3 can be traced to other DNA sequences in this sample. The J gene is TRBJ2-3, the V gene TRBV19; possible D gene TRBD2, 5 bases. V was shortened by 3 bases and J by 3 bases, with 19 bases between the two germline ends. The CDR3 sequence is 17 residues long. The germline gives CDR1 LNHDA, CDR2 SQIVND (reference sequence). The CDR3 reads CASSISPLGSGTDTQYF. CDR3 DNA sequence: TGTGCCAGTAGTATCTCCCCACTGGGGAGCGGAACAGATACGCAGTATTTT.

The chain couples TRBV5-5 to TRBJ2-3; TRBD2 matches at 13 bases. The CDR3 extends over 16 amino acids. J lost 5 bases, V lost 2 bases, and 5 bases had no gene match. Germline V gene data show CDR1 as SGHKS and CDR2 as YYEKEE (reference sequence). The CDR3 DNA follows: TGTGCCAGCAGCTTTCGACTAGCGGGAGGAGGAGATACGCAGTATTTT. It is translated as CASSFRLAGGGDTQYF.

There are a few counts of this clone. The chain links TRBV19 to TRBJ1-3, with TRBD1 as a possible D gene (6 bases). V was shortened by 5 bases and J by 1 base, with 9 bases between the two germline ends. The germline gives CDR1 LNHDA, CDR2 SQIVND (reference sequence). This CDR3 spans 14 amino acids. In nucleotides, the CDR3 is TGTGCCAGTAGTTTGACAGGATCTGGAAACACCATATATTTT. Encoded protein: CASSLTGSGNTIYF.

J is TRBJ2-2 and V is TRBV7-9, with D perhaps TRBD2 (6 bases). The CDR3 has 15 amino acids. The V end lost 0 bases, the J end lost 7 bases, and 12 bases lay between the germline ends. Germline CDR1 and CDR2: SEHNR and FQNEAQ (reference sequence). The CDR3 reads CASSLAGGTVGELFF. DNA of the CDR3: TGTGCCAGCAGCTTAGCCGGGGGTACGGTCGGGGAGCTGTTTTTT.

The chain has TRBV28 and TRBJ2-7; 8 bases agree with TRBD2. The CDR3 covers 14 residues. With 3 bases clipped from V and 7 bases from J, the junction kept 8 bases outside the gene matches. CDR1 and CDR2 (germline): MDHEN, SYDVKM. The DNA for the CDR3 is TGTGCCAGCAGTTTCGAGCGGGGGAGGGGGGAGCAGTACTTC. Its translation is CASSFERGRGEQYF.

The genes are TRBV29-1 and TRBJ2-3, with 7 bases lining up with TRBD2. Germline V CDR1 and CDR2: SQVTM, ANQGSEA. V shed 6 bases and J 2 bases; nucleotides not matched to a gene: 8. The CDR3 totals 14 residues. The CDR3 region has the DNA TGCAGCGTCTTAAGGCGGGGGTCCACAGATACGCAGTATTTT. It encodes CSVLRRGSTDTQYF.

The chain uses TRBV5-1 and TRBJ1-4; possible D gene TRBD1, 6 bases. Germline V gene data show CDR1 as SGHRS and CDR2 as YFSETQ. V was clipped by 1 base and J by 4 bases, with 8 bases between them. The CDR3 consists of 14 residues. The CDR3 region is CASSLTGSNEKLFF. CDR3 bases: TGCGCCAGCAGCTTGACAGGGAGTAATGAAAAACTGTTTTTT.

CDR3 region: CASSRTGDEKLFF. CDR3 DNA: TGTGCCAGCAGCCGGACAGGGGATGAAAAACTGTTTTTT. J is TRBJ1-4 and V is TRBV5-6, with TRBD1 matching over 9 bases. This CDR3 has 13 amino acids. V was clipped by 4 bases and J by 6 bases; unmatched bases: 1. Germline V gene lookup returns CDR1 SGHDT and CDR2 YYEEEE.

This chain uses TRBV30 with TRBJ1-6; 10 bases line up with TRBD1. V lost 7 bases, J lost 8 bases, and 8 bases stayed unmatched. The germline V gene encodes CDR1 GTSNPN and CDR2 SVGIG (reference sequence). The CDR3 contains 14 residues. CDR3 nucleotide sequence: TGTGCCTCCGGGACAGGGGCCACCTATTCACCCCTCCACTTT. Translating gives CASGTGATYSPLHF.

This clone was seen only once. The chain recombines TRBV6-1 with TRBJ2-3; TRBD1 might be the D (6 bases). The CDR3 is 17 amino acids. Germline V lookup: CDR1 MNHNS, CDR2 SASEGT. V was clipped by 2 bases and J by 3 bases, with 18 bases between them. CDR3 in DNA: TGTGCCAGCAGTGAATGGGGCGAACAGGGTGGGACAGATACGCAGTATTTT. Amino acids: CASSEWGEQGGTDTQYF.

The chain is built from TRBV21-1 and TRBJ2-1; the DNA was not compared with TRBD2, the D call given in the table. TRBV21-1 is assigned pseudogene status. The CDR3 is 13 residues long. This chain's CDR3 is CASSKEAYNEQFF. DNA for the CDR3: TGTGCCAGCAGCAAGGAGGCGTACAATGAGCAGTTCTTC.

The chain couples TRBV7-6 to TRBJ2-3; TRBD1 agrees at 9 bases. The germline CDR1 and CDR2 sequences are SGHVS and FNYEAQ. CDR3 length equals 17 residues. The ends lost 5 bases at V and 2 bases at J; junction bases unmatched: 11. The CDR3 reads CASSGTTGGIATDTQYF. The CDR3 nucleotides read TGTGCCAGCAGCGGGACGACAGGGGGGATAGCCACAGATACGCAGTATTTT.

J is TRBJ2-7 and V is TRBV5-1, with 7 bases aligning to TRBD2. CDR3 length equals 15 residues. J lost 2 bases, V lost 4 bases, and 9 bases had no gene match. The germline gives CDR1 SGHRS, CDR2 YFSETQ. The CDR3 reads CASSPRTRLAYEQYF. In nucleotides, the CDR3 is TGCGCCAGCAGCCCGAGGACTAGGCTAGCCTACGAGCAGTACTTC.

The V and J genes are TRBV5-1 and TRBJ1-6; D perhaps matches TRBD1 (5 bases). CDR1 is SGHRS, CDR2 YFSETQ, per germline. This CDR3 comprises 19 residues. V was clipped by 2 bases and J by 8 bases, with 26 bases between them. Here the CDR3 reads CASSLKGGGFDGGYSPLHF. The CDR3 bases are TGCGCCAGCAGCTTAAAGGGCGGCGGGTTCGACGGGGGGTATTCACCCCTCCACTTT. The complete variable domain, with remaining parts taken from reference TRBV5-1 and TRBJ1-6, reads KAGVTQTPRYLIKTRGQQVTLSCSPISGHRSVSWYQQTPGQGLQFLFEYFSETQRNKGNFPGRFSGRQFSNSRSEMNVSTLELGDSALYLCASSLKGGGFDGGYSPLHFGNGTRLTVT.

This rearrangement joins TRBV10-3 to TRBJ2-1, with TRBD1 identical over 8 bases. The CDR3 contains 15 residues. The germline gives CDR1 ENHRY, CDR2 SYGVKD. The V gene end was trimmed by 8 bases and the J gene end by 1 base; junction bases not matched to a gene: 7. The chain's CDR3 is CAIGRQGISYNEQFF. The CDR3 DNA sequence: TGTGCCATCGGGAGACAGGGGATATCCTACAATGAGCAGTTCTTC.

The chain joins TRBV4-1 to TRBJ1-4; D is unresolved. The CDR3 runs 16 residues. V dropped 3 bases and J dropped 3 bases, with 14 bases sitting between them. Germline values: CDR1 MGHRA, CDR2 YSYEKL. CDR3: CASSQGWGGSNEKLFF. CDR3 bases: TGCGCCAGCAGCCAGGGTTGGGGAGGATCTAATGAAAAACTGTTTTTT.

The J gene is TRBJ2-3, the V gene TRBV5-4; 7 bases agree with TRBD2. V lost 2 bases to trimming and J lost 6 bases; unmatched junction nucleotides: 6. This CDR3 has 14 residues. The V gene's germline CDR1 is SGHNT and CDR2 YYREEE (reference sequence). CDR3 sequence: CASSFGREKDTQYF. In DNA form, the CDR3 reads TGTGCCAGCAGCTTTGGGCGGGAGAAGGATACGCAGTATTTT.

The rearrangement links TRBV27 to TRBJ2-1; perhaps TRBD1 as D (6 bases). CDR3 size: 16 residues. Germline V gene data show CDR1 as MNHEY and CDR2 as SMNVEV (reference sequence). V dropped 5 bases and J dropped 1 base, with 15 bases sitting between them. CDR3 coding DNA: TGTGCCAGCAGTCCGCGACAGGTTCGATCCTACAATGAGCAGTTCTTC. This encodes CASSPRQVRSYNEQFF.

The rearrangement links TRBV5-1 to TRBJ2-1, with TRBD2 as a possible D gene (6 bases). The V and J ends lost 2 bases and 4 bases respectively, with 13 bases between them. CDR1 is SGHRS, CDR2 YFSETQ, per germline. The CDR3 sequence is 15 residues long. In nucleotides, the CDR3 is TGCGCCAGCAGCTTCGGGACTTCAAGTTACAATGAGCAGTTCTTC. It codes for CASSFGTSSYNEQFF.

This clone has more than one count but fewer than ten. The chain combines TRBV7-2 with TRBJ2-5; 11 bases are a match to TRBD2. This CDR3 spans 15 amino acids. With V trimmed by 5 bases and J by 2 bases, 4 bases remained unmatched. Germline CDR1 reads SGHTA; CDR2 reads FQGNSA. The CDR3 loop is CASSRTSGWQETQYF. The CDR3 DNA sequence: TGTGCCAGCAGCAGGACTAGCGGGTGGCAAGAGACCCAGTACTTC.

The CDR3 loop is CASSTLWGENTEAFF. In DNA form, the CDR3 reads TGTGCCAGTAGTACCCTTTGGGGGGAAAACACTGAAGCTTTCTTT. The V call is TRBV19, the J call TRBJ1-1, with D possibly TRBD1 on 5 matching bases. Looked up from germline, CDR1 is LNHDA and CDR2 is SQIVND (reference sequence). The V end was cut by 4 bases, the J end by 2 bases, with 14 bases between. The CDR3 extends over 15 amino acids. The full variable domain, with the rest looked up from reference TRBV19 and TRBJ1-1, is DGGITQSPKYLFRKEGQNVTLSCEQNLNHDAMYWYRQDPGQGLRLIYYSQIVNDFQKGDIAEGYSVSREKKESFPLTVTSAQKNPTAFYLCASSTLWGENTEAFFGQGTRLTVV.

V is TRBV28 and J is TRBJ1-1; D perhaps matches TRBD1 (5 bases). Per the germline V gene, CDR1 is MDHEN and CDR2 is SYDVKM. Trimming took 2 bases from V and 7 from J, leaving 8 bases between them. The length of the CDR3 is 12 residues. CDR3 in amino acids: CASSLRGFEAFF. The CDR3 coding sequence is TGTGCCAGCAGTTTAAGGGGATTTGAAGCTTTCTTT.

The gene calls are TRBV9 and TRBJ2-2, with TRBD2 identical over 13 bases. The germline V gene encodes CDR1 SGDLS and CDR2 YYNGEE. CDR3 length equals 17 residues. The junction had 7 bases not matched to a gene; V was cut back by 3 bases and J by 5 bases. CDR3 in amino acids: CASSARLAGGGTGELFF. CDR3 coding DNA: TGTGCCAGCAGCGCCCGACTAGCGGGAGGAGGTACCGGGGAGCTGTTTTTT.

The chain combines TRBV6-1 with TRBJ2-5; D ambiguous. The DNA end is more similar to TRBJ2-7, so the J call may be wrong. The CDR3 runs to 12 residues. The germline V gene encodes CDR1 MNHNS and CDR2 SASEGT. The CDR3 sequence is CASSEHSYEQYF. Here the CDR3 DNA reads TGTGCCAGCAGTGAACACTCCTACGAGCAGTACTTC.

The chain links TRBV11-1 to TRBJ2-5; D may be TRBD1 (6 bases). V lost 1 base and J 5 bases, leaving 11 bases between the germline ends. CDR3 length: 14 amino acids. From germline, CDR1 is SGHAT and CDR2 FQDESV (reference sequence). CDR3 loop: CASSLGGQGETQYF. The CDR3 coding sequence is TGTGCCAGCAGCTTAGGGGGTCAGGGGGAGACCCAGTACTTC. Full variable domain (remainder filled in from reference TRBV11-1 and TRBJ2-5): EAEVAQSPRYKITEKSQAVAFWCDPISGHATLYWYRQILGQGPELLVQFQDESVVDDSQLPKDRFSAERLKGVDSTLKIQPAELGDSAMYLCASSLGGQGETQYFGPGTRLLVL.